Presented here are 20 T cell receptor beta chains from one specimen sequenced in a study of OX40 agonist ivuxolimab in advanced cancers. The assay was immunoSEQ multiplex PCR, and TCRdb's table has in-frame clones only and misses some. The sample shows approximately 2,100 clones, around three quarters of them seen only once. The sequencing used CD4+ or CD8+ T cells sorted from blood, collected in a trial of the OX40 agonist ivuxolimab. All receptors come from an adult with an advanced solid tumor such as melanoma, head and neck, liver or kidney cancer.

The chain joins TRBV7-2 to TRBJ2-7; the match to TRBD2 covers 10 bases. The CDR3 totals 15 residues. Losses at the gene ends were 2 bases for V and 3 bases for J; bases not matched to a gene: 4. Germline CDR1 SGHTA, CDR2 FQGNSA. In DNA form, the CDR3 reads TGTGCCAGCAGCTTATACGCTAGCGGGAGCTACGAGCAGTACTTC. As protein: CASSLYASGSYEQYF. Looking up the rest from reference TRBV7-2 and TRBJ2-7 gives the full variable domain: GAGVSQSPSNKVTEKGKDVELRCDPISGHTALYWYRQSLGQGLEFLIYFQGNSAPDKSGLPSDRFSAERTGGSVSTLTIQRTQQEDSAVYLCASSLYASGSYEQYFGPGTRLTVT.

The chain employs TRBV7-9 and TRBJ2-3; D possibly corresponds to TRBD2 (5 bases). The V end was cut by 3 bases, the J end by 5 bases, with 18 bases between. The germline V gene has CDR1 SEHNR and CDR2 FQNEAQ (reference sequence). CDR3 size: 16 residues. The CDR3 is CASSFGSGRLLDTQYF. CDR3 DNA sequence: TGTGCCAGCAGCTTCGGATCGGGAAGGTTATTAGATACGCAGTATTTT. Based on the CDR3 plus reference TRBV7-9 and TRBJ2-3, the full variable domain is DTGVSQNPRHKITKRGQNVTFRCDPISEHNRLYWYRQTLGQGPEFLTYFQNEAQLEKSRLLSDRFSAERPKGSFSTLEIQRTEQGDSAMYLCASSFGSGRLLDTQYFGPGTRLTVL.

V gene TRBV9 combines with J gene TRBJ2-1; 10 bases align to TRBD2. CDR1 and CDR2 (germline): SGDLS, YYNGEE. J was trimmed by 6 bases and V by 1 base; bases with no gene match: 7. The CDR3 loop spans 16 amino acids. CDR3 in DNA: TGTGCCAGCAGCGTAAGTGGGAGCGGGAGGGCCAATGAGCAGTTCTTC. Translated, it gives CASSVSGSGRANEQFF.

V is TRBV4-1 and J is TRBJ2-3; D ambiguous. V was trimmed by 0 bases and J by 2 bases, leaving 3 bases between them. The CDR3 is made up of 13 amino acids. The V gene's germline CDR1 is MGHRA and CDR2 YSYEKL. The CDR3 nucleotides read TGCGCCAGCAGCCAAGAGCACACAGATACGCAGTATTTT. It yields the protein CASSQEHTDTQYF.

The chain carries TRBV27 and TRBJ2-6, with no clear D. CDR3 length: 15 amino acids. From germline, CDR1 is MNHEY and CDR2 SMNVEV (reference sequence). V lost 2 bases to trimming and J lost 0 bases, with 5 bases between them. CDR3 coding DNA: TGTGCCAGCAGTTTACAGCTCTCTGGGGCCAACGTCCTGACTTTC. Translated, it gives CASSLQLSGANVLTF.

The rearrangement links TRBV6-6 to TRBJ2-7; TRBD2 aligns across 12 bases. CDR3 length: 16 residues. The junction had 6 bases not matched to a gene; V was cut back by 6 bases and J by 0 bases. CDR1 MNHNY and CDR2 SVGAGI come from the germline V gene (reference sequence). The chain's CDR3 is CASRDTSGRSSYEQYF. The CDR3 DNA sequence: TGTGCCAGCAGGGATACTAGCGGGAGGAGCTCCTACGAGCAGTACTTC.

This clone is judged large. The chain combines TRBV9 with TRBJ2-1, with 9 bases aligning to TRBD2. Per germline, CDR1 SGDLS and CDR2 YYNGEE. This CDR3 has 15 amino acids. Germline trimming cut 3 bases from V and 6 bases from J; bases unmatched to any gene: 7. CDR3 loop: CASSASGAPSNEQFF. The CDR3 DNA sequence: TGTGCCAGCAGCGCTAGCGGGGCCCCTTCCAATGAGCAGTTCTTC.

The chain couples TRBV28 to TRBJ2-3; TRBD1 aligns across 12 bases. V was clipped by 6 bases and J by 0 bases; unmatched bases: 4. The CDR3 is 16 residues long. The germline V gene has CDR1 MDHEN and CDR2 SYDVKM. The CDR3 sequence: CASSGDRGPSTDTQYF. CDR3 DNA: TGTGCCAGCAGCGGGGACAGGGGGCCCAGCACAGATACGCAGTATTTT.

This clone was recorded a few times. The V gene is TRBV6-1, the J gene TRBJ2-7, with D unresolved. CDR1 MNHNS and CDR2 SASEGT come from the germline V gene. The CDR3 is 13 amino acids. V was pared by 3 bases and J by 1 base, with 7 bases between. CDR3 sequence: CASSDLGSYEQYF. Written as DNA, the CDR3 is TGTGCCAGCAGTGATCTGGGTTCCTACGAGCAGTACTTC.

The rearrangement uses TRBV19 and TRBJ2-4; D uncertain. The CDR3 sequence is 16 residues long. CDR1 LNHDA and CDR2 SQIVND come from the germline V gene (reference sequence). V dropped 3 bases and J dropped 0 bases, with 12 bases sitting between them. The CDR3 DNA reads TGTGCCAGTAGTATTTACGGCACCCAAGCCAAAAACATTCAGTACTTC. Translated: CASSIYGTQAKNIQYF. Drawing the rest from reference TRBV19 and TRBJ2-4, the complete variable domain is DGGITQSPKYLFRKEGQNVTLSCEQNLNHDAMYWYRQDPGQGLRLIYYSQIVNDFQKGDIAEGYSVSREKKESFPLTVTSAQKNPTAFYLCASSIYGTQAKNIQYFGAGTRLSVL.

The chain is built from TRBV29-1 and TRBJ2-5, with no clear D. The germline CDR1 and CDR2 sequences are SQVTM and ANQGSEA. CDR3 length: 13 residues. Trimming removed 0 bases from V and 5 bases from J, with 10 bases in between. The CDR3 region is CSVEEAPRETQYF. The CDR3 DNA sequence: TGCAGCGTTGAAGAGGCCCCTCGCGAGACCCAGTACTTC.

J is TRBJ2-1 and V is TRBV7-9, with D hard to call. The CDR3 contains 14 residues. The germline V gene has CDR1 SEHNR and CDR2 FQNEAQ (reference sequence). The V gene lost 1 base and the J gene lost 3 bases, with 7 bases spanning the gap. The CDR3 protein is CASSLEAVYNEQFF. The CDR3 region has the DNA TGTGCCAGCAGCTTAGAGGCTGTCTACAATGAGCAGTTCTTC.

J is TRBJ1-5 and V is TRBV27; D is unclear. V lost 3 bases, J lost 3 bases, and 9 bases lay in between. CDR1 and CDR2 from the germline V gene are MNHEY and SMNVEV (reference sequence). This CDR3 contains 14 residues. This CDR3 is CASSFTGYNQPQHF. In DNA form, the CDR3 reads TGTGCCAGCAGTTTTACCGGTTACAATCAGCCCCAGCATTTT.

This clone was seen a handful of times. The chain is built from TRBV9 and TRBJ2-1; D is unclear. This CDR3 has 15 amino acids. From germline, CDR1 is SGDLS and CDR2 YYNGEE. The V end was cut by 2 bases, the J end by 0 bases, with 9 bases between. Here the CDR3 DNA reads TGTGCCAGCAGCGTGGACGCGCCCTCCTACAATGAGCAGTTCTTC. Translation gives CASSVDAPSYNEQFF.

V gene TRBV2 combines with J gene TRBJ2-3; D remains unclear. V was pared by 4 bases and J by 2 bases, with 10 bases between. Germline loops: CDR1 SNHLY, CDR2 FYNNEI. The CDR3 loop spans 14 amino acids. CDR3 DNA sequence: TGTGCCAGCAGTGTTTGGGATGACACAGATACGCAGTATTTT. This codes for CASSVWDDTDTQYF.

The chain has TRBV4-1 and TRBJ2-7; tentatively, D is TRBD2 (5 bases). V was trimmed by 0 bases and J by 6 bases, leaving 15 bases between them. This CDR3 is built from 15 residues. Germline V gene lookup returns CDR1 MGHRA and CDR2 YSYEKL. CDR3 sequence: CASSQEISHEGEQYF. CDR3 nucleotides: TGCGCCAGCAGCCAAGAAATATCCCACGAGGGCGAGCAGTACTTC.

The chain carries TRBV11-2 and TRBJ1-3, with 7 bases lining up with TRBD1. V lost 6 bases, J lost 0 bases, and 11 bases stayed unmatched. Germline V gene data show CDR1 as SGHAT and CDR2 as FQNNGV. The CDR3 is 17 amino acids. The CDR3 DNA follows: TGTGCCAGCAGGATCAGGGGGATCGTCGACTCTGGAAACACCATATATTTT. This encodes CASRIRGIVDSGNTIYF.

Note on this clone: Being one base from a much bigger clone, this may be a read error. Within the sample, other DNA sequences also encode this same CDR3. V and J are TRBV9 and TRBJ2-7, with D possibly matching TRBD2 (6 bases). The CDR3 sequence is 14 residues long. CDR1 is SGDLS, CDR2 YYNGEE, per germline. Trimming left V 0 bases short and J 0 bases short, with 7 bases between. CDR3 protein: CASSVGGDSYEQYF. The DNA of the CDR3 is TGTGCCAGCAGCGTAGGGGGGGACTCCTACGAGCAGTACTTC.

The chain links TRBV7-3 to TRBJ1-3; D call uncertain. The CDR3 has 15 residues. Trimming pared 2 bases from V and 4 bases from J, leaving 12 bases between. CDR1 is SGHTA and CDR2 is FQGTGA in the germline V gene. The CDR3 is CASSLLGGFGNTIYF. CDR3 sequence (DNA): TGTGCCAGCAGCTTATTGGGAGGATTCGGAAACACCATATATTTT.

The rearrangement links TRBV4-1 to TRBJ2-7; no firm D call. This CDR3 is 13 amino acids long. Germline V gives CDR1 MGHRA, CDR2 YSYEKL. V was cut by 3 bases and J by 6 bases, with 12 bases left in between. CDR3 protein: CASSHVEGIEQYF. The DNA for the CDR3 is TGCGCCAGCAGCCATGTTGAAGGGATCGAGCAGTACTTC.